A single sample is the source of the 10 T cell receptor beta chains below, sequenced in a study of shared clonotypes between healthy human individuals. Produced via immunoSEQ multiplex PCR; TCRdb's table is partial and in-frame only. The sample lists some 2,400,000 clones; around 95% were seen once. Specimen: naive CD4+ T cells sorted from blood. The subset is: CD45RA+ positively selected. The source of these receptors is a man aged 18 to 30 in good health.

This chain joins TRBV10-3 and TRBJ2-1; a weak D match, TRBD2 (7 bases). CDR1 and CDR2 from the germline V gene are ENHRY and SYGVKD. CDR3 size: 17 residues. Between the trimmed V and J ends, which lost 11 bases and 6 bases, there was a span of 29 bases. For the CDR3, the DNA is TGTGCCTCCCTAGGGGGGGCAGGCCTCAATAGGAGCAATGAGCAGTTCTTC. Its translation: CASLGGAGLNRSNEQFF.

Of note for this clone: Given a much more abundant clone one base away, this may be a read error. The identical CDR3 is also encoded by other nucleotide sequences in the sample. Here the CDR3 DNA reads TGTGCCAGCAGCTTAGGCGTCGGGGAGCTGTTTTTT. Protein product: CASSLGVGELFF. V and J are TRBV13 and TRBJ2-2; the D is unclear. Per germline, CDR1 PRHDT and CDR2 FYEKMQ (reference sequence). With 0 bases removed from V and 7 bases from J, the gap between germline ends came to 3 bases. The CDR3 sequence is 12 residues long.

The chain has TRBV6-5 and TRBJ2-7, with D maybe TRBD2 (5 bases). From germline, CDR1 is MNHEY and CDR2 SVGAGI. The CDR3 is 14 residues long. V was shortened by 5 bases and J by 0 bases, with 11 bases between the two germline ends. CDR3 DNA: TGTGCCAGCAGTCCCGTGGGAGTCTCCTACGAGCAGTACTTC. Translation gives CASSPVGVSYEQYF.

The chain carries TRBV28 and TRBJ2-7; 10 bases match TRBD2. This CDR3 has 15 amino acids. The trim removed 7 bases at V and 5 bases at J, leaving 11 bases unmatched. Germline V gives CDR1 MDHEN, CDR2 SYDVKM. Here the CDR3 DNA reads TGTGCCAGCAATGGGGAGCGGGGGGGCGACAACGAGCAGTACTTC. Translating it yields CASNGERGGDNEQYF.

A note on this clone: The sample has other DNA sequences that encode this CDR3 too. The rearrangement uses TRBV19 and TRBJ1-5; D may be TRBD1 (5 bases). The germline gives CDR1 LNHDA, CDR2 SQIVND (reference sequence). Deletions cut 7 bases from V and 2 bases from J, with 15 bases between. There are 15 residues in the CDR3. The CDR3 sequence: CASTAQGAGNQPQHF. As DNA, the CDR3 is TGTGCCAGTACTGCCCAGGGAGCCGGCAATCAGCCCCAGCATTTT.

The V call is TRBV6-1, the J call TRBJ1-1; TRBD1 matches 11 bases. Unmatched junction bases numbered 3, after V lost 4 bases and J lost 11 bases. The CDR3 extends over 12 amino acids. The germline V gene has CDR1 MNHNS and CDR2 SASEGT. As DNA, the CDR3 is TGTGCCAGCAGTGGGACAGGGGGCATGGCTTTCTTT. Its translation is CASSGTGGMAFF.

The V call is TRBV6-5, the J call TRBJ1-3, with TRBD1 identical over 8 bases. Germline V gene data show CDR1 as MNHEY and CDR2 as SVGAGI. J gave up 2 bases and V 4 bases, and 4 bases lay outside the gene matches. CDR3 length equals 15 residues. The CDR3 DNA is TGTGCCAGCAGTTCCGGCAGGGGGCCTGGAAACACCATATATTTT. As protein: CASSSGRGPGNTIYF.

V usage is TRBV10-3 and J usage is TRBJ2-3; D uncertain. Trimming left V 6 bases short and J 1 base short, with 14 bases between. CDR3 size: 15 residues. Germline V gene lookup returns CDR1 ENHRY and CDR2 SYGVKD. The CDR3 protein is CAISGLIVGTDTQYF. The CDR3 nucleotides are TGTGCCATCAGCGGATTAATAGTTGGCACAGATACGCAGTATTTT.

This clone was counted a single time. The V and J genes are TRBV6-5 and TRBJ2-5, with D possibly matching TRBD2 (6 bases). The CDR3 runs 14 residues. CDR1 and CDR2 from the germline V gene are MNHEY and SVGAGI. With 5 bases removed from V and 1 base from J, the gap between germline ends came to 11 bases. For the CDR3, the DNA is TGTGCCAGCAGTCCGGCCGGGGGCCAAGAGACCCAGTACTTC. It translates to CASSPAGGQETQYF.

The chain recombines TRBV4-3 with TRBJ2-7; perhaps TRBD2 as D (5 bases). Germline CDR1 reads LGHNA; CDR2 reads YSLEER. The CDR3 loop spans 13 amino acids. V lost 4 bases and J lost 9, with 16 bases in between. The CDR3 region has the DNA TGCGCCAGCAGCCCTCAGACGGACTCCCGGCAGTACTTC. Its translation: CASSPQTDSRQYF.